The rows below give T cell receptor beta chains drawn from one sample of a study of cytomegalovirus exposure and HLA in healthy donors. Repertoires were generated with immunoSEQ multiplex PCR, while TCRdb's copy carries only in-frame clones and drops some. The sample has under 200,000 clones; roughly 82% are singletons. Sequencing was performed on PBMCs. These receptors were obtained from a man in his fifties or sixties in good health and CMV-seropositive. Each CDR3 is given with its conserved first and last residue. D genes are given only for firm matches. Clone sizes are given selectively: once, few, many, or a class where the clone is expanded.

-	TRBV29-1	TRBD2	TRBJ2-1	TGCAGCGTTGAAACCACTAGCGGGGCCTCGAGTGAGCAGTTCTTC	CSVETTSGASSEQFF
-	TRBV9	-	TRBJ2-2	TGTGCCAGCAGCCTTTTGCTGGGGGGATCTGCCGGGGAGCTGTTTTTT	CASSLLLGGSAGELFF
-	TRBV19	TRBD2	TRBJ2-1	TGTGCCAGTAGTAGCCGGGGGGGCATATCCTACAATGAGCAGTTCTTC	CASSSRGGISYNEQFF
-	TRBV5-1	TRBD1	TRBJ1-2	TGCGCCAGCAGCTTGGGACAGGGTAACTATGGCTACACCTTC	CASSLGQGNYGYTF
-	TRBV19	-	TRBJ2-3	TGTGCCAGTAGTATGAGCGGGCAAAACACAGATACGCAGTATTTT	CASSMSGQNTDTQYF
-	TRBV2	-	TRBJ2-3	TGTGCCAGCAGTGACGGACGGGCGGAGGGGACGCAGTATTTT	CASSDGRAEGTQYF
-	TRBV6-1	-	TRBJ2-2	TGTGCCAGCAGCACCGGGGGAGTGCGGACCGGGGAGCTGTTTTTT	CASSTGGVRTGELFF
-	TRBV7-9	-	TRBJ1-2	TGTGCCAGCAGCCTCATAAGCGCCCTAGAGTATGGCTACACCTTC	CASSLISALEYGYTF
-	TRBV7-7	-	TRBJ2-5	TGTGCTAGCAGCTTAACTGGACAGCAAGAGACCCAGTACTTC	CASSLTGQQETQYF
-	TRBV5-1	TRBD2	TRBJ2-1	TGCGCCAGCTTCCGGGGGGGGACTAGCTCCTACAATGAGCAGTTCTTC	CASFRGGTSSYNEQFF
-	TRBV6-1	TRBD1	TRBJ1-2	TGTGCCAGCAGTGAAGGGGGGACGGGACAGGGTGGCTATGGCTACACCTTC	CASSEGGTGQGGYGYTF
-	TRBV27	TRBD1	TRBJ1-4	TGTGCCACTAGGAGACAGGGGCGATCAACTAATGAAAAACTGTTTTTT	CATRRQGRSTNEKLFF
-	TRBV6-5	TRBD1	TRBJ2-3	TGTGCCAGCACCGGACAGGGTGGCACAGATACGCAGTATTTT	CASTGQGGTDTQYF
-	TRBV7-8	-	TRBJ2-1	TGTGCCAGCAGCCCGTACACTGAGCAGTTCTTC	CASSPYTEQFF
once	TRBV5-1	TRBD1	TRBJ2-7	TGCGCCAGCAGCTTGGGGGGGACAGTAGGCAATGAGCAGTACTTC	CASSLGGTVGNEQYF
-	TRBV7-3	-	TRBJ2-2	TGTGCCAGCAGCTTAGTCACCAGCGGGGAGCTGTTTTTT	CASSLVTSGELFF